This TCR beta chain was observed in a study of blood T cells in healthy people across ages. V was cut by 0 bases and J by 2 bases, with 8 bases left in between. The CDR3 contains 15 residues. In germline, CDR1 is MGHRA, CDR2 YSYEKL. Samples each yielded at least 5 micrograms of total RNA. Broader study findings: The unknown donor CMV status may have confounded expanded clonotype changes.

Using a J-beta primer mix together with a sample-barcoded 5' primer, a second PCR was run for about 7 to 12 cycles. One entry per CDR3 protein, called by TCRdb with MiXCR from the 5' RACE reads. The sample has about 620,000 distinct CDR3 sequences, 52% seen once. This clonotype was seen ten or more times. The antigen remains unidentified. J is TRBJ1-5 and V is TRBV4-1, with D unresolved. The material sequenced was blood. The origin of this receptor is an elderly woman in good health. Here the CDR3 reads CASSQEPRGNQPQHF. CDR3 coding DNA: TGCGCCAGCAGCCAAGAACCCCGGGGCAATCAGCCCCAGCATTTT.